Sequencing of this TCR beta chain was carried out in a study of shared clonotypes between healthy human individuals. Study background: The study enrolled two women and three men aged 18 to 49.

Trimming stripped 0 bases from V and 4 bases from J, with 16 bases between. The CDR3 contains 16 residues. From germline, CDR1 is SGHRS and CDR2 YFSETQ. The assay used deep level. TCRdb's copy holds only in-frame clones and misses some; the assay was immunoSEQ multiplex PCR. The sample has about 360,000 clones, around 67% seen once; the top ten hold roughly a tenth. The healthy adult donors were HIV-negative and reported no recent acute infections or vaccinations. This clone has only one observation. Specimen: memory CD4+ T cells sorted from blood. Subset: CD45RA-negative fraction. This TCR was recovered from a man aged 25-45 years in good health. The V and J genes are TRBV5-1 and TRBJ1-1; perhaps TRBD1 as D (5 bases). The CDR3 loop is CASSLDPGKLGTEAFF. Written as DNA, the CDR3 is TGCGCCAGCAGCTTGGATCCAGGGAAGTTGGGCACTGAAGCTTTCTTT.